This is a list of T cell receptor beta chains from one sample in a study of CD8 T cells in Susac syndrome. Each CDR3 protein gets one entry after TCRdb re-called the immunoSEQ multiplex PCR reads with MiXCR. Among approximately 74,000 distinct CDR3 sequences listed, roughly 91% were seen once. Sequencing used CD4+ T cells from PBMCs. Source of these receptors: a human donor with Susac syndrome. Each CDR3 is given with its conserved first and last residue. Fields, in order: J gene, clone size, V gene, D gene, CDR3 protein, CDR3 DNA. A D gene is named only where the DNA matches it firmly. Part of the rows lack a size; the others show once, few, many or a class for expanded clones.

>TRBJ2-5|.|TRBV7-2|.
CASSLPDMRETQYF
TGTGCCAGCAGCTTACCGGATATGAGAGAGACCCAGTACTTC
>TRBJ2-2|.|TRBV12-5|TRBD2
CASGSPGLAGVNTGELFF
TGTGCTAGTGGTTCGCCCGGACTAGCGGGAGTGAACACCGGGGAGCTGTTTTTT
>TRBJ1-5|.|TRBV28|.
CASGSWADGNQPQHF
TGTGCCAGCGGCAGTTGGGCGGACGGTAATCAGCCCCAGCATTTT
>TRBJ2-7|once|TRBV5-4|TRBD2
CASSFGSSGSSEQYF
TGTGCCAGCAGCTTCGGCTCTAGCGGGAGTTCCGAGCAGTACTTC
>TRBJ2-1|.|TRBV24-1|TRBD2
CATSDFTRGTSGYNEQFF
TGTGCCACCAGTGATTTTACCCGCGGGACTAGCGGATACAATGAGCAGTTCTTC
>TRBJ1-2|.|TRBV20-1|TRBD1
CSATTTGQEKKLDGYTF
TGCAGTGCCACTACTACGGGACAGGAGAAGAAATTGGATGGCTACACCTTC
>TRBJ1-5|.|TRBV6-6|TRBD1
CASRAWTGNQPQHF
TGTGCCAGCAGGGCTTGGACAGGGAATCAGCCCCAGCATTTT
>TRBJ1-5|.|TRBV7-8|.
CASSLRTDQPQHF
TGTGCCAGCAGCTTGCGGACCGATCAGCCCCAGCATTTT
>TRBJ2-7|.|TRBV27|.
CASSYQGGNYEQYF
TGTGCCAGCAGTTATCAGGGGGGGAACTACGAGCAGTACTTC
>TRBJ2-7|.|TRBV28|TRBD2
CASRNPPGTSGKLYEQYF
TGTGCCAGCAGGAACCCCCCCGGGACTAGCGGGAAACTCTACGAGCAGTACTTC
>TRBJ2-7|.|TRBV5-4|TRBD2
CASSLARPGGPYEQYF
TGTGCCAGCAGCTTGGCGAGGCCGGGAGGGCCCTACGAGCAGTACTTC
>TRBJ1-2|.|TRBV20-1|.
CSARRGSGYGYTF
TGCAGTGCCCGACGGGGATCGGGCTATGGCTACACCTTC
>TRBJ2-2|once|TRBV20-1|TRBD2
CSASWGGPNTGELFF
TGCAGTGCTAGCTGGGGGGGACCGAACACCGGGGAGCTGTTTTTT
>TRBJ2-7|.|TRBV6-5|.
CASSYQRGPYEQYF
TGTGCCAGCAGTTACCAGAGGGGACCCTACGAGCAGTACTTC
>TRBJ2-1|.|TRBV5-1|TRBD2
CASSGLAGGPVEQFF
TGCGCCAGCAGCGGTCTAGCGGGGGGGCCAGTTGAGCAGTTCTTC
>TRBJ2-3|.|TRBV7-7|TRBD2
CASSLAGGADTQYF
TGTGCTAGCAGCTTAGCGGGAGGGGCAGATACGCAGTATTTT
>TRBJ2-7|.|TRBV6-1|TRBD2
CASSKWGLAGATYEQYF
TGTGCCAGCAGTAAATGGGGACTAGCGGGGGCAACCTACGAGCAGTACTTC
>TRBJ2-1|once|TRBV19|TRBD2
CASKLHGRNEQFF
TGTGCCAGTAAATTACACGGGAGGAATGAGCAGTTCTTC
>TRBJ2-6|.|TRBV3-1|TRBD1
CASSRTYFRDSYSGANVLTF
TGTGCCAGCAGCCGAACATATTTCCGGGACAGCTACTCTGGGGCCAACGTCCTGACTTTC
>TRBJ1-1|.|TRBV20-1|.
CSPWVNTEAFF
TGCAGCCCTTGGGTGAACACTGAAGCTTTCTTT
>TRBJ1-5|.|TRBV6-2/TRBV6-3|TRBD1
CASSSNRQGNSQPQHF
TGTGCCAGCAGCTCCAATCGACAGGGGAATAGTCAGCCCCAGCATTTT
>TRBJ1-1|.|TRBV20-1|TRBD1
CSGAPGQGNTEAFF
TGCAGTGGAGCTCCGGGACAGGGGAATACTGAAGCTTTCTTT
>TRBJ2-1|.|TRBV18|.
CASSFSRNEQFF
TGTGCCAGCTCTTTCAGCCGGAATGAGCAGTTCTTC
>TRBJ2-2|.|TRBV5-1|.
CASSGRTANTGELFF
TGCGCCAGCAGCGGGCGGACAGCGAACACCGGGGAGCTGTTTTTT
>TRBJ2-7|.|TRBV2|.
CASSTYRAGEQYF
TGTGCCAGCAGTACGTACAGGGCGGGGGAGCAGTACTTC
>TRBJ2-5|.|TRBV28|TRBD1
CASSQITYRGLETQYF
TGTGCCAGCAGTCAAATTACGTACAGGGGGCTGGAGACCCAGTACTTC
>TRBJ2-7|.|TRBV6-2/TRBV6-3|TRBD2
CASSYVLVTSGNPEQYF
TGTGCCAGCAGTTACGTCCTGGTGACTAGCGGAAACCCTGAGCAGTACTTC
>TRBJ2-3|.|TRBV3-1|TRBD2
CASSYLGLAATDTQYF
TGTGCCAGCAGCTATCTGGGACTAGCGGCCACAGATACGCAGTATTTT
>TRBJ2-7|.|TRBV4-3|.
CASSQARLYEQYF
TGCGCCAGCAGCCAGGCCCGGCTCTACGAGCAGTACTTC
>TRBJ1-4|.|TRBV23-1|.
CARIWRARGEKLFF
TGCGCCAGGATTTGGCGGGCTCGAGGTGAAAAACTGTTTTTT
>TRBJ1-1|.|TRBV19|.
CASRENTEAFF
TGTGCCAGTAGGGAAAACACTGAAGCTTTCTTT
>TRBJ2-7|.|TRBV15|.
CATSSHGLYEQYF
TGTGCCACCAGCAGCCACGGACTCTACGAGCAGTACTTC
>TRBJ1-2|.|TRBV6-1|TRBD1
CASHSPGQGDGYTF
TGTGCCAGCCATTCCCCAGGGCAGGGGGATGGCTACACCTTC
>TRBJ2-1|once|TRBV15|.
CATSRDDQNNEQFF
TGTGCCACCAGCAGAGATGACCAAAACAATGAGCAGTTCTTC
>TRBJ2-1|.|TRBV14|.
CASSHKAGIPLAYNEQFF
TGTGCCAGCAGCCACAAGGCGGGGATACCTCTTGCCTACAATGAGCAGTTCTTC
>TRBJ2-2|once|TRBV5-1|.
CASSSDGQRTGELFF
TGCGCCAGCAGCTCTGATGGACAACGCACCGGGGAGCTGTTTTTT
>TRBJ2-3|.|TRBV6-5|TRBD2
CASRAGGTGDTQYF
TGTGCCAGCAGGGCCGGGGGGACCGGCGATACGCAGTATTTT
>TRBJ2-5|.|TRBV10-3|TRBD1
CAIKGQGGETQYF
TGTGCCATCAAGGGACAGGGAGGGGAGACCCAGTACTTC
>TRBJ2-6|.|TRBV6-6|.
CASSGQNSGANVLTF
TGTGCCAGCAGTGGACAGAACTCTGGGGCCAACGTCCTGACTTTC
>TRBJ2-1|once|TRBV2|TRBD1
CASTGDRSYNEQFF
TGTGCCAGCACCGGGGACAGATCCTACAATGAGCAGTTCTTC
>TRBJ1-1|.|TRBV4-3|.
CASSQYPTGYTEAFF
TGCGCCAGCAGCCAATATCCGACAGGATACACTGAAGCTTTCTTT
>TRBJ1-1|.|TRBV2|.
CASRGDNTEAFF
TGTGCCAGCAGAGGGGACAACACTGAAGCTTTCTTT
>TRBJ1-2|.|TRBV30|.
CAWERDSGSGSGYTF
TGTGCCTGGGAGAGGGATTCGGGCTCCGGCAGTGGCTACACCTTC
>TRBJ2-5|.|TRBV7-2|TRBD1
CASSLGQGDQETQYF
TGTGCCAGCAGCCTGGGACAGGGAGACCAAGAGACCCAGTACTTC
>TRBJ2-2|.|TRBV7-8|.
CASSTLVTGELFF
TGTGCCAGCAGCACACTAGTCACCGGGGAGCTGTTTTTT
>TRBJ1-2|.|TRBV7-9|.
CASGTSDRTGYGYTF
TGTGCCAGCGGAACCTCAGACAGAACGGGGTATGGCTACACCTTC
>TRBJ2-6|.|TRBV12-3/TRBV12-4|.
CASSPRVSGANVLTF
TGTGCCAGCAGTCCGAGGGTTTCTGGGGCCAACGTCCTGACTTTC
>TRBJ2-3|.|TRBV4-2|.
CASSQEGASTDTQYF
TGTGCCAGCAGCCAAGAGGGGGCGAGCACAGATACGCAGTATTTT
>TRBJ1-1|.|TRBV19|.
CASSIESGMNTEAFF
TGTGCCAGTAGTATAGAATCAGGAATGAACACTGAAGCTTTCTTT
>TRBJ1-2|.|TRBV3-1|.
CASSQDPRVWGYTF
TGTGCCAGCAGCCAAGATCCGAGGGTATGGGGCTACACCTTC
>TRBJ1-6|.|TRBV2|.
CASSEMGVPRNSPLHF
TGTGCCAGCAGTGAAATGGGGGTACCCCGAAATTCACCCCTCCACTTT
>TRBJ1-3|.|TRBV20-1|.
CSARRGAGNTIYF
TGCAGTGCTAGAAGAGGGGCTGGAAACACCATATATTTT
>TRBJ2-3|.|TRBV4-1|.
CASSQDGPDTQYF
TGCGCCAGCAGCCAAGATGGACCTGATACGCAGTATTTT
>TRBJ2-6|.|TRBV14|.
CASSQVARTVASGANVLTF
TGTGCCAGCAGCCAAGTAGCACGGACAGTGGCTTCTGGGGCCAACGTCCTGACTTTC